Here is one T cell receptor (beta chain) with its context. This record belongs to a study of OX40 agonist ivuxolimab in advanced cancers. Study background: Patients were infused with ivuxolimab every 2 weeks at 0.01 to 10 mg/kg.

The assay was immunoSEQ multiplex PCR, and TCRdb's table has in-frame clones only and misses some. The sample carries tens of thousands of clones, roughly 86% recorded once. The V and J ends lost 6 bases and 3 bases respectively, with 15 bases between them. The V gene's germline CDR1 is SQVTM and CDR2 ANQGSEA. The CDR3 is 14 residues long. The specimen comprised CD4+ or CD8+ T cells sorted from blood, sampled in a trial of the OX40 agonist ivuxolimab. This sequence joins TRBV29-1 and TRBJ2-1; D possibly corresponds to TRBD2 (6 bases). The sequence derives from an adult with an advanced solid tumor such as melanoma, head and neck, liver or kidney cancer. The CDR3 reads CSVRLGDNYNEQFF. As DNA, the CDR3 is TGCAGCGTCCGACTAGGTGATAACTACAATGAGCAGTTCTTC.